The text below deals with one T cell receptor beta chain. No antigen is known for it. V was clipped by 5 bases and J by 8 bases; unmatched bases: 7. The CDR3 contains 14 residues. Germline assignment: CDR1 SGHRS and CDR2 YFSETQ. In the authors' methods: ImmunoSEQ only sent back junction sequences with no quality scores, so filtering was done differently. Data came from immunoSEQ multiplex PCR; TCRdb stores just in-frame clones and leaves some out. V and J calls and clone size come straight from that table; D and trimming were deduced from the DNA. The data show 90,000 to 100,000 clones, with roughly 45% seen just once and roughly 16% held by the top ten. This specimen belongs to a study of shared clonotypes between healthy human individuals. Notes on the study in general: With few donors, the genetic and exposure-history diversity represented was limited.

J is TRBJ1-4 and V is TRBV5-1; 9 positions agree with TRBD1. The sequence was collected from a woman aged 35 to 49 in good health. Some clones in this sample may be carry-over from other donors' samples. Input material: PBMCs. CDR3 residues: CASRIGTGREKLFF. As DNA, the CDR3 is TGCGCCAGCAGGATCGGGACAGGGCGGGAAAAACTGTTTTTT.